This TCR beta chain was obtained from a study of PD-1 blockade in classical Hodgkin lymphoma. General observations from the study: It was reported that newly diagnosed patients had less baseline TCR diversity than healthy donors.

Profiled with immunoSEQ multiplex PCR; TCRdb holds only in-frame clones, not every one. Of approximately 59,000 clones detected, around 93% appear once; the ten largest clones hold roughly 10%. All patients relapsed after autologous stem cell transplantation, and brentuximab vedotin exposure varied. A word on this clone: Its antigen is currently unknown.

Germline V gene sequence: CDR1 PRHDT, CDR2 FYEKMQ (reference sequence). The CDR3 contains 15 residues. Trimming took off 4 bases at V and 10 bases at J, with 22 bases between the two ends. Sample: peripheral blood mononuclear cells (PBMCs), taken before the second cycle of nivolumab. This sequence joins TRBV13 and TRBJ1-1, with D possibly matching TRBD1 (6 bases). The clonotype was recovered from a human donor with classical Hodgkin lymphoma. The CDR3 DNA reads as TGTGCCAGCAGCTCGGAGGGGGACGGAGGACGTGGAGCTTTCTTT. Protein product: CASSSEGDGGRGAFF.